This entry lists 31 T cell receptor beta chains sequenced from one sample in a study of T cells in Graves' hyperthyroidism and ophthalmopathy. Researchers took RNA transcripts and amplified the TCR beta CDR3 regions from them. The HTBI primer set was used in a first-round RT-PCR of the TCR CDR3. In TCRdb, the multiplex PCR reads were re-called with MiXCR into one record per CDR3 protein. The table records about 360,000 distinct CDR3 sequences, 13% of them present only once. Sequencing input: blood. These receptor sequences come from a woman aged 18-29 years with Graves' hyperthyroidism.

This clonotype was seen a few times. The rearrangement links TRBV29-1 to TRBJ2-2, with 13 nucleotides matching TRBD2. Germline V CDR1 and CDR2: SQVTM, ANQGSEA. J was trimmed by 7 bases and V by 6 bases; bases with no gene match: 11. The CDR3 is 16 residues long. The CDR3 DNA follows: TGCAGCGTACTCTCACTAGCGGGGGGGCCCAACGGGGAGCTGTTTTTT. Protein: CSVLSLAGGPNGELFF.

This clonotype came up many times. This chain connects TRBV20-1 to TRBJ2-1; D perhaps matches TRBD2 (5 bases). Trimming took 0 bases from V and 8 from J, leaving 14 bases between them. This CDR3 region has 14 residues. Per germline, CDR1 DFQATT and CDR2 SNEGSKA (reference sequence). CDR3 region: CSARDSSSSYEQFF. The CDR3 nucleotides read TGCAGTGCTAGAGATAGTTCTAGCTCGTATGAGCAGTTCTTC.

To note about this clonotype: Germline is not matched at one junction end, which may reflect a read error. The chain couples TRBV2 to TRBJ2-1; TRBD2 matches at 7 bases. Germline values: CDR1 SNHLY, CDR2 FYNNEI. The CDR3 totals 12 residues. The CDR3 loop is CARSGKYNEQFF. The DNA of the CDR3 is TGTGCCAGAAGCGGGAAATACAATGAGCAATTCTTC. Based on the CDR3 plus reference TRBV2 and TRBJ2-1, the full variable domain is EPEVTQTPSHQVTQMGQEVILRCVPISNHLYFYWYRQILGQKVEFLVSFYNNEISEKSEIFDDQFSVERPDGSNFTLKIRSTKLEDSAMYFCARSGKYNEQFFGPGTRLTVL.

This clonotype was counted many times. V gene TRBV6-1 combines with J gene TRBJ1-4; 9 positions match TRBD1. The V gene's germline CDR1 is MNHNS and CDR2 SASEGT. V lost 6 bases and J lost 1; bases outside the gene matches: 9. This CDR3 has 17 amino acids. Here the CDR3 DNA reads TGTGCCAGCAGCCAAGGGACAGGGAAAGGAACTAATGAAAAACTGTTTTTT. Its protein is CASSQGTGKGTNEKLFF.

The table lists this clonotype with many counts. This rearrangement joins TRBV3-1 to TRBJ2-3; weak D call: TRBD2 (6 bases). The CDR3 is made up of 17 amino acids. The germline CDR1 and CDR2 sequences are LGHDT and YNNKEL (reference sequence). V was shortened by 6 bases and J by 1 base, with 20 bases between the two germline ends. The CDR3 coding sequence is TGTGCCAGCAGTCGACCCGCCTCTAGCGAGCGCACAGATACGCAGTATTTT. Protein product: CASSRPASSERTDTQYF.

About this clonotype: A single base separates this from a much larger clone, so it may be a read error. The CDR3 region is CSAAPLGGRADTQYF. Written as DNA, the CDR3 is TGCAGTGCCGCTCCCCTGGGGGGACGCGCAGATACGCAGTATTTT. The rearrangement links TRBV20-1 to TRBJ2-3; possible D gene TRBD2, 6 bases. Germline CDR1 DFQATT, CDR2 SNEGSKA (reference sequence). The CDR3 covers 15 residues. V gave up 6 bases and J gave up 4 bases, with 20 bases separating them.

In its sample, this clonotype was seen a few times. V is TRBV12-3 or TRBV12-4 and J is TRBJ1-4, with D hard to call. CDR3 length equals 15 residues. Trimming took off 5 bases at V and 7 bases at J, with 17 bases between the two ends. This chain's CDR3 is CASSEIGVMGEKLFF. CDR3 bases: TGTGCCAGCAGTGAAATTGGGGTTATGGGTGAAAAACTGTTTTTT.

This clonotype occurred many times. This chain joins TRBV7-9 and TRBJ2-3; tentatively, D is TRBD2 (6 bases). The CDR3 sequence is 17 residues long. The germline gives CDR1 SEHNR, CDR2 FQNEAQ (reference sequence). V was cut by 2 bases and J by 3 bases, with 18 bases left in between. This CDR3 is CASSLIYGGKVTDTQYF. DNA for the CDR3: TGTGCCAGCAGCTTAATTTACGGAGGGAAAGTTACAGATACGCAGTATTTT.

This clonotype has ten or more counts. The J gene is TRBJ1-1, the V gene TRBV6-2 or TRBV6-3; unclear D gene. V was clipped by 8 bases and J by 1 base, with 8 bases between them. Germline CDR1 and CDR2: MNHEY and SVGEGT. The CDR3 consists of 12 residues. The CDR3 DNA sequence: TGTGCCAGCGGATACAAGAACACTGAAGCTTTCTTT. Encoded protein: CASGYKNTEAFF.

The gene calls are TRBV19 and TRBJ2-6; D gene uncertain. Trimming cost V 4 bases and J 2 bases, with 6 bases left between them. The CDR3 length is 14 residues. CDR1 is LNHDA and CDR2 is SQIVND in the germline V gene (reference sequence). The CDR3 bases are TGTGCCAGTAGTACGAGTACTGGGGCCAACGTCCTGACTTTC. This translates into CASSTSTGANVLTF.

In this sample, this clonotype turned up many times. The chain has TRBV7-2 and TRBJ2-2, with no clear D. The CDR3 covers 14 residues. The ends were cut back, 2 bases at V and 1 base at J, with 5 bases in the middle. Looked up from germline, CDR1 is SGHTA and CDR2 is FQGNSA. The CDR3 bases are TGTGCCAGCAGCTTACTTTGGAACACCGGGGAGCTGTTTTTT. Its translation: CASSLLWNTGELFF.

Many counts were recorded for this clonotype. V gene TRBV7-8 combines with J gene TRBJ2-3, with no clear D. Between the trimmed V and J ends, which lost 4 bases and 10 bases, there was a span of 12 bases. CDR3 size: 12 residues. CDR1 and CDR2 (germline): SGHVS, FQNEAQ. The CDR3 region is CASSSPLPAQYF. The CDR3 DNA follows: TGTGCCAGCAGCTCGCCTCTTCCGGCGCAGTATTTT.

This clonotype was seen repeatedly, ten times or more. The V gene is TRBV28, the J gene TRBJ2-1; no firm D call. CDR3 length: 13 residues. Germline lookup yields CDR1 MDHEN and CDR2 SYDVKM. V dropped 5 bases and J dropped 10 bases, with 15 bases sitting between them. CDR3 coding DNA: TGTGCCAGCAGTCCCGGTCCCCCGGGCGAGCAGTTCTTC. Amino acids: CASSPGPPGEQFF.

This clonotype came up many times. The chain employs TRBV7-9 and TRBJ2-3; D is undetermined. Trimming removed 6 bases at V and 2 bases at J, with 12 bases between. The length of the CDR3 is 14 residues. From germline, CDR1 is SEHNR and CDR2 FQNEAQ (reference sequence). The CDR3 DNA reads TGTGCCAGCAGGTCCGGGCCAACCACAGATACGCAGTATTTT. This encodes CASRSGPTTDTQYF.

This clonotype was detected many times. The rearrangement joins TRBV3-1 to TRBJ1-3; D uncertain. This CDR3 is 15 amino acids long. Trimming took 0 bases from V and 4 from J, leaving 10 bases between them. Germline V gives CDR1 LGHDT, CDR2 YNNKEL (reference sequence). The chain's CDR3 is CASSQEERSGNTIYF. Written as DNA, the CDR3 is TGTGCCAGCAGCCAAGAAGAAAGATCAGGAAACACCATATATTTT. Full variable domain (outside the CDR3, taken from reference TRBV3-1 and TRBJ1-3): DTAVSQTPKYLVTQMGNDKSIKCEQNLGHDTMYWYKQDSKKFLKIMFSYNNKELIINETVPNRFSPKSPDKAHLNLHINSLELGDSAVYFCASSQEERSGNTIYFGEGSWLTVV.

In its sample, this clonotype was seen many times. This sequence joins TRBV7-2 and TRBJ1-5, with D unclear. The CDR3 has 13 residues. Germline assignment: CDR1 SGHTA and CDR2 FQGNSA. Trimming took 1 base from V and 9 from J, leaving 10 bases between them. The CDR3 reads CASSLGALMPQHF. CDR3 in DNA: TGTGCCAGCAGCTTAGGAGCCTTGATGCCCCAGCATTTT.

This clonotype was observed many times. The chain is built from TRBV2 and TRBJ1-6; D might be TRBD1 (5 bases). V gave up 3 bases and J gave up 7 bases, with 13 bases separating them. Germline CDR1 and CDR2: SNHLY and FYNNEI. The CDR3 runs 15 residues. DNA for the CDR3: TGTGCCAGCAGTGACGGGGGGACGTGGAATTCACCCCTCCACTTT. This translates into CASSDGGTWNSPLHF.

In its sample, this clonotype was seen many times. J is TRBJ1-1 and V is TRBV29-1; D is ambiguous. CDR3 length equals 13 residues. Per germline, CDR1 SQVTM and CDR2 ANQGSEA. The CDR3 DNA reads TGCAGTACCTTGTCCCCGGTGGACACTGAAGCTTTCTTT. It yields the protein CSTLSPVDTEAFF.

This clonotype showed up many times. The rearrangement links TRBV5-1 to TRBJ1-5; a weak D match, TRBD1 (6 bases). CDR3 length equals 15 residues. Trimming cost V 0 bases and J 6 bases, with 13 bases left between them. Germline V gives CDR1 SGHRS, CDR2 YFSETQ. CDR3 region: CASSLVGGAGQPQHF. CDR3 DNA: TGCGCCAGCAGCTTGGTCGGGGGCGCGGGTCAGCCCCAGCATTTT.

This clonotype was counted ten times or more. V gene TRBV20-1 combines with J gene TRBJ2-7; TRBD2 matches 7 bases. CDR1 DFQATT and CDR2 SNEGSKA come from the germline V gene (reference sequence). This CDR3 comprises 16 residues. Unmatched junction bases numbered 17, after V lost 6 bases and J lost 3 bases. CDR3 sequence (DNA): TGCAGTGCCCCAATGTCCCCGGGGGGTAGCGGCTACGAGCAGTACTTC. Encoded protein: CSAPMSPGGSGYEQYF.

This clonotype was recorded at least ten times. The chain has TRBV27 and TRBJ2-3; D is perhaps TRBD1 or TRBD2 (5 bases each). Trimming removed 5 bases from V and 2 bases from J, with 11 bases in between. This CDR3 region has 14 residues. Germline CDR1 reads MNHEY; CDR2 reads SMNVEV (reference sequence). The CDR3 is CASSRRGTTDTQYF. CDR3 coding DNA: TGTGCCAGCAGTCGTAGAGGGACCACAGATACGCAGTATTTT.

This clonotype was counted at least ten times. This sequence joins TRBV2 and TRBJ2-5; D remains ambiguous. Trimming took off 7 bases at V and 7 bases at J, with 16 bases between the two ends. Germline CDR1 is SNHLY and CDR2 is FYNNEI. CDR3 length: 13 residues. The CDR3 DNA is TGTGCCAGCACTCAGAACCTCCTGAGGACCCAGTACTTC. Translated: CASTQNLLRTQYF. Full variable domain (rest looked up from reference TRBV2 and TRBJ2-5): EPEVTQTPSHQVTQMGQEVILRCVPISNHLYFYWYRQILGQKVEFLVSFYNNEISEKSEIFDDQFSVERPDGSNFTLKIRSTKLEDSAMYFCASTQNLLRTQYFGPGTRLLVL.

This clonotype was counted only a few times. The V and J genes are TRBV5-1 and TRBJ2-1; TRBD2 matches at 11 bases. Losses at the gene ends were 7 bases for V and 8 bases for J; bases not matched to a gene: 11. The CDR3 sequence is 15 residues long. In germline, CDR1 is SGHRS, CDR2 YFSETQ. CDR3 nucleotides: TGCGCCAGCCACAAACCACTAGCGGGAGTGGATGAGCAGTTCTTC. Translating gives CASHKPLAGVDEQFF.

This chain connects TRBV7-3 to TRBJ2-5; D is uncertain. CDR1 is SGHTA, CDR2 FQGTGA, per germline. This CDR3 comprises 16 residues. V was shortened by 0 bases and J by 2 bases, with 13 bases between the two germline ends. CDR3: CASSLTLCVYQETQYF. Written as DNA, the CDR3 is TGTGCCAGCAGCTTAACCCTTTGCGTCTATCAAGAGACCCAGTACTTC. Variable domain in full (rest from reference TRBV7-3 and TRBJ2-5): GAGVSQTPSNKVTEKGKYVELRCDPISGHTALYWYRQSLGQGPEFLIYFQGTGAADDSGLPNDRFFAVRPEGSVSTLKIQRTERGDSAVYLCASSLTLCVYQETQYFGPGTRLLVL.

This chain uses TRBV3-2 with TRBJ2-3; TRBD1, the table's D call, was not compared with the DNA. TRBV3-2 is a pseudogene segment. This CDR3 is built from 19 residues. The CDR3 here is CASSLPPLSEQSAGNTQYF. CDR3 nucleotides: TGTGCCAGCAGCCTCCCCCCTCTTAGCGAGCAGAGCGCGGGAAATACGCAGTATTTT.

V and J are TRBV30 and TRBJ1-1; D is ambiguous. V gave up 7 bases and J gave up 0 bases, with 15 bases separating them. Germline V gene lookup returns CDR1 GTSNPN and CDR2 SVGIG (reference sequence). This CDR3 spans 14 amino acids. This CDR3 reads CASRHPGMNTEAFF. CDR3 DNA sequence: TGTGCCTCCCGCCATCCGGGCATGAACACTGAAGCTTTCTTT.

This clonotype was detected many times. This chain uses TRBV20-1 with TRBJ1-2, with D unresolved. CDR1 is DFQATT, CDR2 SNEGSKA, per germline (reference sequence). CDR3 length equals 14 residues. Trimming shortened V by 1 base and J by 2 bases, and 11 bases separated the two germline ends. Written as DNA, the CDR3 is TGCAGTGCTAGAGTATATCAGACGAACTATGGCTACACCTTC. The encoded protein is CSARVYQTNYGYTF.

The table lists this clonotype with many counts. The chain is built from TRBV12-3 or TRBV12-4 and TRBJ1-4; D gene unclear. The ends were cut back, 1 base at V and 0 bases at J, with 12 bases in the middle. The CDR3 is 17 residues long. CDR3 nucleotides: TGTGCCAGCAGTTTAGTCCGAGGACCCACAACTAATGAAAAACTGTTTTTT. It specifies CASSLVRGPTTNEKLFF.

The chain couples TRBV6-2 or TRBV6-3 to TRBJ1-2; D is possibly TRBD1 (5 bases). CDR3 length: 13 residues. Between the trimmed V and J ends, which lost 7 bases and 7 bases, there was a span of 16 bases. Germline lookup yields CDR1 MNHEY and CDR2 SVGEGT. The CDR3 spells CASIEGQGRGYTF. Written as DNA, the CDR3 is TGTGCCAGCATCGAAGGGCAGGGACGTGGCTACACCTTC.

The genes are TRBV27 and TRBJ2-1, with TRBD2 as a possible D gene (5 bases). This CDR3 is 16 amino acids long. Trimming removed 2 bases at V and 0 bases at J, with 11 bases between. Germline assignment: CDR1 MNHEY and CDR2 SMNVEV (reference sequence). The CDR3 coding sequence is TGTGCCAGCAGTTTAACGGGGTCACCCTCCTACAATGAGCAGTTCTTC. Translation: CASSLTGSPSYNEQFF.

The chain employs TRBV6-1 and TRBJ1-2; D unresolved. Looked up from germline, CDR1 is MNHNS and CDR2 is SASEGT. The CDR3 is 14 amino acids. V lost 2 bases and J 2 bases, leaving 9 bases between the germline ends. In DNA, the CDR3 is TGTGCCAGCAGTGAATCGGCGGGAAACTATGGCTACACCTTC. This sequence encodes CASSESAGNYGYTF.